This passage covers 2 T cell receptor beta chains from one sample sequenced in a study of T-cell memory formation after mild COVID-19. TCRdb ran MiXCR on the 5' RACE reads and lists one entry per CDR3 protein. The table lists 500,000 to 550,000 distinct CDR3 sequences, around 21% of them singletons, with 12% in the top ten. The sample taken for sequencing was PBMCs or a T cell subset sorted from them (not recorded which). The receptors were gathered from an adult woman who had mild COVID-19 (a few samples of this study predate the infection). Cell type and time point are not known.

This clonotype was observed at least ten times. This chain connects TRBV5-1 to TRBJ2-5; 9 bases match TRBD2. Germline lookup yields CDR1 SGHRS and CDR2 YFSETQ. The CDR3 sequence is 17 residues long. The J segment lost 3 bases and the V segment lost 1 base, leaving 10 bases of the junction unmatched. DNA for the CDR3: TGCGCCAGCAGCTTGCGAAGCTTAGCGGGAGTGGAAGAGACCCAGTACTTC. Its protein product is CASSLRSLAGVEETQYF.

The chain is built from TRBV18 and TRBJ2-7, with TRBD1 matching 7 bases. V lost 3 bases, J lost 4 bases, and 6 bases stayed unmatched. CDR3 length: 14 residues. Germline V gene sequence: CDR1 KGHSH, CDR2 LQKENI. The CDR3 spells CASSPGDRDYEQYF. The DNA for the CDR3 is TGTGCCAGCTCACCTGGAGACAGGGATTACGAGCAGTACTTC.